The 25 T cell receptor beta chains below all came from one sample that was sequenced in a study of T-cell memory formation after mild COVID-19. MiXCR, run by TCRdb on the 5' RACE reads, gives a single entry per CDR3 protein. The sample carries hundreds of thousands of distinct CDR3 sequences, 12% to 15% recorded once. Sequenced material: PBMCs or a T cell subset sorted from them (not recorded which). These TCRs come from a man aged 18-30 years who had mild COVID-19 (a few samples of this study predate the infection). Cell type and time point are not known.

This chain joins TRBV5-1 and TRBJ2-1, with D tentatively TRBD2 (6 bases). The V gene lost 3 bases and the J gene lost 4 bases, with 11 bases spanning the gap. Germline V gives CDR1 SGHRS, CDR2 YFSETQ. The CDR3 is 14 amino acids. The CDR3 bases are TGCGCCAGCAGCTGGAGGGGTACTTACAATGAGCAGTTCTTC. It translates to CASSWRGTYNEQFF.

The V and J genes are TRBV27 and TRBJ2-7; 8 bases fit TRBD1. CDR1 and CDR2 from the germline V gene are MNHEY and SMNVEV (reference sequence). V dropped 0 bases and J dropped 7; count of bases not matched to a gene: 11. This CDR3 contains 16 residues. This CDR3 is CASSLSIRQGADEQYF. CDR3 in DNA: TGTGCCAGCAGTTTATCGATTCGGCAGGGGGCAGATGAGCAGTACTTC.

The sample holds a few counts of this clonotype. The rearrangement links TRBV7-3 to TRBJ2-1; 9 bases agree with TRBD1. The ends lost 2 bases at V and 6 bases at J; junction bases unmatched: 5. This CDR3 region has 15 residues. CDR1 and CDR2 from the germline V gene are SGHTA and FQGTGA. CDR3 DNA sequence: TGTGCCAGCAGCTTAGGACAGGGGTTAAGCAATGAGCAGTTCTTC. Its protein is CASSLGQGLSNEQFF.

The gene calls are TRBV20-1 and TRBJ1-1, with 7 bases identical to TRBD1. The ends lost 0 bases at V and 8 bases at J; junction bases unmatched: 12. The CDR3 is 15 amino acids. Per the germline V gene, CDR1 is DFQATT and CDR2 is SNEGSKA (reference sequence). The CDR3 DNA reads TGCAGTGCTAGAGATGAACCGGGACAGATTAACGAAGCTTTCTTT. It encodes CSARDEPGQINEAFF.

The rearrangement links TRBV28 to TRBJ2-1; 7 bases match TRBD2. This CDR3 is 16 amino acids long. Germline values: CDR1 MDHEN, CDR2 SYDVKM. The ends lost 11 bases at V and 3 bases at J; junction bases unmatched: 16. This CDR3 is CALSPFTGGGYNEQFF. The CDR3 region has the DNA TGTGCCCTCAGTCCCTTTACAGGCGGGGGCTACAATGAGCAGTTCTTC.

As for this clonotype: One end of the junction does not line up with germline, which may come from a read error. The V gene is TRBV7-9, the J gene TRBJ2-5; the D call may be TRBD1 or TRBD2 (5 bases each). This CDR3 spans 13 amino acids. The germline CDR1 and CDR2 sequences are SEHNR and FQNEAQ (reference sequence). DNA of the CDR3: TGTGCCAGCAGCTTAGCCTTCCGGGACGTAGTATGCTTC. The encoded protein is CASSLAFRDVVCF.

The chain links TRBV10-3 to TRBJ2-6; TRBD2 is a possible D gene (6 bases). Trimming left V 11 bases short and J 3 bases short, with 11 bases between. This CDR3 has 13 residues. The germline gives CDR1 ENHRY, CDR2 SYGVKD. DNA of the CDR3: TGTGCCGCCCGGGGGAGTGGGGCCAACGTCCTGACTTTC. Encoded protein: CAARGSGANVLTF.

This clonotype has only a few counts. The chain carries TRBV5-6 and TRBJ2-6, with 8 bases fitting TRBD1. This CDR3 has 16 amino acids. CDR1 and CDR2 from the germline V gene are SGHDT and YYEEEE. Trimming cost V 0 bases and J 4 bases; bases outside gene matches: 3. CDR3 DNA: TGTGCCAGCAGCTTGGAGGACAGGGCCGGGGCCAACGTCCTGACTTTC. This translates into CASSLEDRAGANVLTF.

This clonotype was detected many times. The rearrangement uses TRBV7-2 and TRBJ2-1; 8 bases are a match to TRBD2. Germline CDR1 SGHTA, CDR2 FQGNSA. The CDR3 is made up of 15 amino acids. V was clipped by 4 bases and J by 6 bases; unmatched bases: 8. CDR3 loop: CASSYQRGSLNEQFF. CDR3 DNA: TGTGCCAGCAGCTACCAGCGGGGGAGTCTCAATGAGCAGTTCTTC.

This clonotype was detected only a few times. V and J are TRBV7-2 and TRBJ1-6, with TRBD1 matching over 8 bases. J lost 7 bases, V lost 2 bases, and 1 base had no gene match. Germline assignment: CDR1 SGHTA and CDR2 FQGNSA. The CDR3 contains 14 residues. The CDR3 DNA is TGTGCCAGCAGCTTAAGGACAGGGAATTCACCCCTCCACTTT. This sequence encodes CASSLRTGNSPLHF. The whole variable domain, filled in from reference TRBV7-2 and TRBJ1-6, reads GAGVSQSPSNKVTEKGKDVELRCDPISGHTALYWYRQSLGQGLEFLIYFQGNSAPDKSGLPSDRFSAERTGGSVSTLTIQRTQQEDSAVYLCASSLRTGNSPLHFGNGTRLTVT.

Ten or more counts support this clonotype. The J gene is TRBJ2-3, the V gene TRBV12-3 or TRBV12-4, with 7 bases aligning to TRBD1. This CDR3 comprises 14 residues. Trimming cost V 6 bases and J 2 bases; bases outside gene matches: 5. The CDR3 nucleotides are TGTGCCAGCAGCCTCGGGACAGTCACAGATACGCAGTATTTT. It yields the protein CASSLGTVTDTQYF.

There are many counts of this clonotype. This sequence joins TRBV6-2 or TRBV6-3 and TRBJ2-3, with D unclear. Trimming cost V 6 bases and J 6 bases, with 7 bases left between them. The CDR3 has 11 residues. Germline V gene sequence: CDR1 MNHEY, CDR2 SVGEGT. The CDR3 reads CASRRLDTQYF. CDR3 in DNA: TGTGCCAGCAGGCGTCTCGATACGCAGTATTTT.

This clonotype was observed many times. The rearrangement links TRBV12-3 or TRBV12-4 to TRBJ2-1, with 11 bases lining up with TRBD2. V shed 7 bases, J shed 3 bases, and the junction held 5 bases outside the gene matches. This CDR3 region has 15 residues. In nucleotides, the CDR3 is TGTGCCAGCAACATAGCGGGGGGGCACTACAATGAGCAGTTCTTC. It specifies CASNIAGGHYNEQFF.

This rearrangement joins TRBV6-5 to TRBJ1-5; weak D call: TRBD1 (6 bases). Germline CDR1 MNHEY, CDR2 SVGAGI. This CDR3 is 13 amino acids long. Trimming took 6 bases from V and 7 from J, leaving 13 bases between them. The CDR3 loop reads CASSNGGLQPQHF. DNA of the CDR3: TGTGCCAGCAGCAACGGGGGGCTCCAGCCCCAGCATTTT.

The gene calls are TRBV20-1 and TRBJ2-1; 8 bases align to TRBD2. Germline V gene lookup returns CDR1 DFQATT and CDR2 SNEGSKA (reference sequence). V lost 2 bases, J lost 4 bases, and 4 bases stayed unmatched. This CDR3 is 14 amino acids long. In nucleotides, the CDR3 is TGCAGTGCTAGAAAGGGGACTAGTTACAATGAGCAGTTCTTC. It yields the protein CSARKGTSYNEQFF.

The table lists this clonotype with a few counts. This chain uses TRBV24-1 with TRBJ1-1, with 7 bases aligning to TRBD1. The CDR3 contains 17 residues. CDR1 is KGHDR, CDR2 SFDVKD, per germline. The ends lost 1 base at V and 1 base at J; junction bases unmatched: 8. In DNA form, the CDR3 reads TGTGCCACCAGTGATTTCAAGGGGGGACAGTCGAACACTGAAGCTTTCTTT. Its translation is CATSDFKGGQSNTEAFF.

This clonotype was recorded a few times. This rearrangement joins TRBV7-9 to TRBJ2-3; D is undetermined. V lost 5 bases and J 4 bases, leaving 7 bases between the germline ends. This CDR3 has 12 amino acids. The germline V gene encodes CDR1 SEHNR and CDR2 FQNEAQ (reference sequence). CDR3 residues: CASSPSADTQYF. In DNA, the CDR3 is TGTGCCAGCAGCCCGTCGGCAGATACGCAGTATTTT.

This clonotype has more than one count but fewer than ten. The V call is TRBV6-5, the J call TRBJ2-5; TRBD1 might be the D (5 bases). Germline assignment: CDR1 MNHEY and CDR2 SVGAGI. The length of the CDR3 is 15 residues. Trimming took 0 bases from V and 5 from J, leaving 13 bases between them. The CDR3 DNA is TGTGCCAGCAGTTACTCTCTGTCAGCAGGGGAGACCCAGTACTTC. Its translation: CASSYSLSAGETQYF.

This clonotype was recorded a few times. The rearrangement joins TRBV7-8 to TRBJ2-7, with D possibly matching TRBD1 (5 bases). V lost 8 bases to trimming and J lost 5 bases, with 7 bases between them. The CDR3 spans 10 residues. Germline loops: CDR1 SGHVS, CDR2 FQNEAQ. The CDR3 region has the DNA TGTGCCAGCGGCAGGGACGAGCAGTACTTC. This translates into CASGRDEQYF.

The chain carries TRBV6-6 and TRBJ1-4; D gene unclear. CDR3 length: 13 residues. V lost 2 bases and J 7 bases, leaving 8 bases between the germline ends. The germline gives CDR1 MNHNY, CDR2 SVGAGI (reference sequence). CDR3 region: CASSYQEGEKLFF. CDR3 DNA sequence: TGTGCCAGCAGTTACCAGGAGGGTGAAAAACTGTTTTTT.

This clonotype was seen a few times. J is TRBJ1-4 and V is TRBV6-5, with 10 bases aligning to TRBD1. V was pared by 8 bases and J by 3 bases, with 12 bases of the junction left unmatched. The CDR3 totals 17 residues. The germline CDR1 and CDR2 sequences are MNHEY and SVGAGI. CDR3 DNA sequence: TGTGCCAGCCTTCCATATAGACAGGGGGCCTCTAATGAAAAACTGTTTTTT. It codes for CASLPYRQGASNEKLFF.

This clonotype was seen a single time. The genes are TRBV11-1 and TRBJ2-3, with 9 bases matching TRBD1. The CDR3 sequence is 14 residues long. The junction had 4 bases not matched to a gene; V was cut back by 5 bases and J by 4 bases. Germline lookup yields CDR1 SGHAT and CDR2 FQDESV (reference sequence). The CDR3 DNA is TGTGCCAGCAGCCACAGGGGGCGCCCAGATACGCAGTATTTT. It encodes CASSHRGRPDTQYF. The full variable domain, completed using reference TRBV11-1 and TRBJ2-3, is EAEVAQSPRYKITEKSQAVAFWCDPISGHATLYWYRQILGQGPELLVQFQDESVVDDSQLPKDRFSAERLKGVDSTLKIQPAELGDSAMYLCASSHRGRPDTQYFGPGTRLTVL.

This clonotype turned up a few times. The rearrangement links TRBV5-1 to TRBJ1-1; 7 nucleotides line up with TRBD1. The CDR3 contains 15 residues. The germline gives CDR1 SGHRS, CDR2 YFSETQ. The V segment lost 5 bases and the J segment 5 bases; nucleotides outside the gene matches: 12. The CDR3 sequence: CASSYRQGIQTEAFF. The DNA of the CDR3 is TGCGCCAGCAGTTACCGACAGGGTATTCAAACTGAAGCTTTCTTT. The whole variable domain, remainder taken from reference TRBV5-1 and TRBJ1-1, is KAGVTQTPRYLIKTRGQQVTLSCSPISGHRSVSWYQQTPGQGLQFLFEYFSETQRNKGNFPGRFSGRQFSNSRSEMNVSTLELGDSALYLCASSYRQGIQTEAFFGQGTRLTVV.

This clonotype was observed many times. The V gene is TRBV3-1, the J gene TRBJ2-2; D possibly matches TRBD1 or TRBD2 (6 bases each). Germline V gene sequence: CDR1 LGHDT, CDR2 YNNKEL (reference sequence). With 5 bases removed from V and 1 base from J, the gap between germline ends came to 11 bases. This CDR3 region has 15 residues. The CDR3 nucleotides are TGTGCCAGCAGCTTCCGGGGGCAGAACACCGGGGAGCTGTTTTTT. Protein sequence: CASSFRGQNTGELFF.

This clonotype was counted only a few times. The gene calls are TRBV20-1 and TRBJ2-7; D unclear. The CDR3 has 11 amino acids. Germline V gene data show CDR1 as DFQATT and CDR2 as SNEGSKA (reference sequence). Trimming removed 6 bases from V and 7 bases from J, with 13 bases in between. For the CDR3, the DNA is TGCAGTGCAGGGTACGTTTCGGAGCAGTACTTC. It translates to CSAGYVSEQYF.